These 30 T cell receptor beta chains originate from one sample sequenced in a study of shared clonotypes between healthy human individuals. The table came from immunoSEQ multiplex PCR; TCRdb's copy has only in-frame clones and leaves some out. The table lists hundreds of thousands of clones, roughly 79% of them singletons. The sequenced sample was PBMCs. Source of these receptors: a woman aged 40 to 55 in good health. Some clones in this sample may be carry-over from other donors' samples.

Details on this clone: This sequence is one base from a far larger clone and is likely a read error. The chain joins TRBV11-2 to TRBJ2-1; D not resolved. This CDR3 region has 13 residues. Germline CDR1 and CDR2: SGHAT and FQNNGV. In nucleotides, the CDR3 is TGTTCCAGCAGCTCCAACCCAATGGGCGGGCAGTTCTTC. This translates into CSSSSNPMGGQFF. The variable domain in full, with the rest retrieved from reference TRBV11-2 and TRBJ2-1, is EAGVAQSPRYKIIEKRQSVAFWCNPISGHATLYWYQQILGQGPKLLIQFQNNGVVDDSQLPKDRFSAERLKGVDSTLKIQPAKLEDSAVYLCSSSSNPMGGQFFGPGTRLTVL.

This rearrangement joins TRBV9 to TRBJ2-7; TRBD2 matches 12 bases. This CDR3 region has 16 residues. The V gene's germline CDR1 is SGDLS and CDR2 YYNGEE. Trimming at V came to 4 bases and at J to 1 base, leaving 6 bases not matched to a gene. Here the CDR3 reads CASSLAGLAGSYEQYF. The CDR3 DNA reads as TGTGCCAGCAGCCTCGCCGGACTAGCGGGATCCTACGAGCAGTACTTC.

CDR3 residues: CASSFRGPLYEQYF. The CDR3, as DNA: TGTGCCAGCAGTTTCCGGGGTCCCCTCTACGAGCAGTACTTC. This chain uses TRBV28 with TRBJ2-7; weak D call: TRBD2 (5 bases). The ends were cut back, 3 bases at V and 3 bases at J, with 12 bases in the middle. CDR3 length equals 14 residues. Germline V gene sequence: CDR1 MDHEN, CDR2 SYDVKM.

This clone was recorded once. The chain couples TRBV6-5 to TRBJ2-7, with 7 bases identical to TRBD2. With 6 bases clipped from V and 5 bases from J, the junction kept 7 bases outside the gene matches. The germline V gene encodes CDR1 MNHEY and CDR2 SVGAGI. The CDR3 extends over 13 amino acids. The CDR3 DNA is TGTGCCAGCAGAAGGACTAGATCCCACGAGCAGTACTTC. This translates into CASRRTRSHEQYF.

The chain combines TRBV6-6 with TRBJ1-1; 11 bases fit TRBD1. The CDR3 extends over 13 amino acids. V was clipped by 6 bases and J by 7 bases; unmatched bases: 4. Germline CDR1 reads MNHNY; CDR2 reads SVGAGI (reference sequence). The CDR3 reads CASRGQGEFEAFF. The CDR3 nucleotides are TGTGCCAGCAGGGGACAGGGGGAGTTTGAAGCTTTCTTT.

CDR3: CASSFDYPAGTDTQYF. The CDR3 nucleotides are TGTGCCAGCAGTTTCGACTACCCGGCGGGGACAGATACGCAGTATTTT. The chain joins TRBV28 to TRBJ2-3; possibly TRBD2 for D (6 bases). CDR1 and CDR2 from the germline V gene are MDHEN and SYDVKM. The CDR3 totals 16 residues. Trimming stripped 3 bases from V and 3 bases from J, with 16 bases between.

The chain links TRBV28 to TRBJ2-7, with D possibly matching TRBD2 (6 bases). Germline V gene data show CDR1 as MDHEN and CDR2 as SYDVKM. The CDR3 has 15 amino acids. The ends were cut back, 6 bases at V and 2 bases at J, with 17 bases in the middle. This CDR3 is CASSTGGADTYEQYF. The CDR3 DNA is TGTGCCAGCAGCACCGGGGGAGCGGACACCTACGAGCAGTACTTC.

This clone was detected a few times. This chain joins TRBV11-2 and TRBJ1-2, with 7 bases fitting TRBD1. Germline trimming cut 3 bases from V and 2 bases from J; bases unmatched to any gene: 9. Per the germline V gene, CDR1 is SGHAT and CDR2 is FQNNGV. This CDR3 is built from 16 residues. The CDR3: CASSFDRELDNYGYTF. Written as DNA, the CDR3 is TGTGCCAGCAGCTTTGACAGGGAATTGGACAACTATGGCTACACCTTC.

About this clone: Given a much more abundant clone one base away, this may be a read error. The sample contains more than one DNA sequence encoding this CDR3. The chain uses TRBV4-2 and TRBJ1-5; weak D call: TRBD1 (5 bases). The CDR3 consists of 16 residues. Germline V CDR1 and CDR2: LGHNA, YNFKEQ. The CDR3 coding sequence is TGTGCCAGCAGCCAGGACGGGGGGTATAGCAATCAGCCCCAGCACTTT. Encoded protein: CASSQDGGYSNQPQHF.

J is TRBJ1-6 and V is TRBV6-5; TRBD1 matches 9 bases. Germline V CDR1 and CDR2: MNHEY, SVGAGI. This CDR3 is built from 14 residues. V lost 6 bases and J lost 7; bases outside the gene matches: 4. Here the CDR3 reads CASSRTGENSPLHF. The CDR3 DNA is TGTGCCAGCAGCAGGACAGGGGAAAATTCACCCCTCCACTTT.

The genes are TRBV28 and TRBJ1-6, with D possibly matching TRBD1 (5 bases). Germline assignment: CDR1 MDHEN and CDR2 SYDVKM. Between the trimmed V and J ends, which lost 3 bases and 0 bases, there was a span of 9 bases. CDR3 length: 16 residues. The CDR3 reads CASSFGGGSYNSPLHF. CDR3 bases: TGTGCCAGCAGTTTTGGGGGGGGCTCCTATAATTCACCCCTCCACTTT.

There are a few counts of this clone. This chain joins TRBV7-2 and TRBJ1-1, with D maybe TRBD1 (5 bases). The CDR3 spans 15 residues. Trimming removed 6 bases at V and 5 bases at J, with 19 bases between. Per the germline V gene, CDR1 is SGHTA and CDR2 is FQGNSA. CDR3 DNA: TGTGCCAGCAGAGCCGGGGACCGGGGGTGGACTGAAGCTTTCTTT. This translates into CASRAGDRGWTEAFF.

The genes are TRBV21-1 and TRBJ1-4. TRBV21-1 is a listed pseudogene. There are 15 residues in the CDR3. CDR3: CASSKKRVTNEKLFF. CDR3 DNA: TGTGCCAGCAGCAAAAAACGAGTGACTAATGAAAAACTGTTTTTT.

This clone was recorded once. This chain links TRBV6-6 with TRBJ2-7; TRBD1 matches 7 bases. CDR3 length: 16 residues. Germline values: CDR1 MNHNY, CDR2 SVGAGI (reference sequence). V was pared by 4 bases and J by 2 bases, with 11 bases of the junction left unmatched. The CDR3 loop is CASSSQTGRTTYEQYF. CDR3 in DNA: TGTGCCAGCAGTTCTCAGACAGGGCGGACCACCTACGAGCAGTACTTC.

The chain links TRBV2 to TRBJ2-1, with 7 bases matching TRBD2. Germline V gene sequence: CDR1 SNHLY, CDR2 FYNNEI. The CDR3 runs to 14 residues. V lost 2 bases, J lost 4 bases, and 2 bases stayed unmatched. This chain's CDR3 is CASSETSAYNEQFF. Here the CDR3 DNA reads TGTGCCAGCAGTGAAACTAGCGCGTACAATGAGCAGTTCTTC.

J is TRBJ2-1 and V is TRBV7-2; D ambiguous. This CDR3 contains 16 residues. CDR1 SGHTA and CDR2 FQGNSA come from the germline V gene. V lost 3 bases, J lost 3 bases, and 15 bases lay in between. CDR3 sequence (DNA): TGTGCCAGCAGCTTTCGTGGAGCGCCAATCTACAATGAGCAGTTCTTC. Its protein is CASSFRGAPIYNEQFF.

This clone was recorded many times. The same CDR3 can be traced to other DNA sequences in this sample. The chain links TRBV11-2 to TRBJ1-1; TRBD1 agrees at 12 bases. This CDR3 is 13 amino acids long. J lost 10 bases, V lost 5 bases, and 5 bases had no gene match. The germline V gene encodes CDR1 SGHAT and CDR2 FQNNGV. In DNA form, the CDR3 reads TGTGCCAGCAGCCCGGGACAGGGGGCTGGAGCTTTCTTT. As protein: CASSPGQGAGAFF.

This chain links TRBV12-5 with TRBJ1-2; the D is unclear. This CDR3 has 13 amino acids. The germline gives CDR1 LGHNT, CDR2 FRNRAP. V lost 1 base and J 2 bases, leaving 5 bases between the germline ends. CDR3 protein: CASGLDNNYGYTF. DNA for the CDR3: TGTGCTAGTGGTTTGGATAACAACTATGGCTACACCTTC. The full variable domain, completed using reference TRBV12-5 and TRBJ1-2, is DARVTQTPRHKVTEMGQEVTMRCQPILGHNTVFWYRQTMMQGLELLAYFRNRAPLDDSGMPKDRFSAEMPDATLATLKIQPSEPRDSAVYFCASGLDNNYGYTFGSGTRLTVV.

This clone occurred a few times. V and J are TRBV27 and TRBJ2-7; D is undetermined. The V gene's germline CDR1 is MNHEY and CDR2 SMNVEV (reference sequence). There are 13 residues in the CDR3. The V gene lost 0 bases and the J gene lost 3 bases, with 6 bases spanning the gap. The CDR3: CASSLSSFYEQYF. CDR3 nucleotides: TGTGCCAGCAGTTTATCGAGTTTCTACGAGCAGTACTTC.

V is TRBV7-9 and J is TRBJ2-3, with D uncertain. Trimming left V 1 base short and J 0 bases short, with 5 bases between. The germline V gene has CDR1 SEHNR and CDR2 FQNEAQ (reference sequence). The CDR3 runs to 14 residues. CDR3 residues: CASSLVASTDTQYF. The CDR3 DNA follows: TGTGCCAGCAGCTTAGTTGCTAGCACAGATACGCAGTATTTT.

About this clone: The same CDR3 can be traced to other DNA sequences in this sample. The chain is built from TRBV7-9 and TRBJ2-3; a weak D match, TRBD2 (7 bases). V was trimmed by 5 bases and J by 5 bases, leaving 20 bases between them. Germline V lookup: CDR1 SEHNR, CDR2 FQNEAQ (reference sequence). The CDR3 extends over 16 amino acids. In DNA, the CDR3 is TGTGCCAGCAGCCCCTTGGGGGGGCTAGCCCAAGATACGCAGTATTTT. Translated: CASSPLGGLAQDTQYF.

In its sample, this clone was seen a few times. The chain recombines TRBV7-3 with TRBJ1-4, with D perhaps matching TRBD1 (5 bases). The CDR3 is 14 residues long. Trimming took 7 bases from V and 4 from J, leaving 13 bases between them. Germline loops: CDR1 SGHTA, CDR2 FQGTGA. Here the CDR3 reads CASTTKGLNEKLFF. The CDR3 DNA follows: TGTGCCAGCACCACAAAGGGGCTTAATGAAAAACTGTTTTTT.

Of note for this clone: Since a much larger clone is just one base distant, this may be a read error. Other DNA variants within this sample encode the same CDR3. The chain combines TRBV11-2 with TRBJ1-4, with D unresolved. V gave up 5 bases and J gave up 10 bases, with 11 bases separating them. CDR3 length equals 12 residues. Germline assignment: CDR1 SGHAT and CDR2 FQNNGV. The DNA of the CDR3 is TGTGCCAGCAGCACGGTGGACCGAAAACTGTTTTTT. Translation: CASSTVDRKLFF.

This chain joins TRBV7-9 and TRBJ2-2; 14 bases map to TRBD2. CDR1 SEHNR and CDR2 FQNEAQ come from the germline V gene (reference sequence). With 4 bases clipped from V and 3 bases from J, the junction kept 10 bases outside the gene matches. The length of the CDR3 is 19 residues. CDR3 coding DNA: TGTGCCAGCAGCTCGTTCGGACTAGCGGGAGGAGGTGACACCGGGGAGCTGTTTTTT. Protein sequence: CASSSFGLAGGGDTGELFF.

The chain has TRBV2 and TRBJ2-7; D may be TRBD1 (6 bases). The CDR3 loop spans 15 amino acids. Germline V gene sequence: CDR1 SNHLY, CDR2 FYNNEI. V lost 7 bases, J lost 4 bases, and 20 bases lay in between. In DNA form, the CDR3 reads TGTGCCAGCACCTTCCTCTTGGACAGAGCTTACGAGCAGTACTTC. Residues: CASTFLLDRAYEQYF.

V usage is TRBV2 and J usage is TRBJ1-2; tentative D call: TRBD1 (6 bases). Trimming removed 5 bases from V and 4 bases from J, with 11 bases in between. Germline CDR1 SNHLY, CDR2 FYNNEI. The length of the CDR3 is 13 residues. CDR3 coding DNA: TGTGCCAGCAGTCAGGACAGAGCCTATGGCTACACCTTC. It encodes CASSQDRAYGYTF.

Written as DNA, the CDR3 is TGTGCCAGCAGTTTATGGGCGGGGGGAGGCAATCAGCCCCAGCATTTT. Amino acid sequence: CASSLWAGGGNQPQHF. V is TRBV28 and J is TRBJ1-5, with a weak D call TRBD1 (5 bases). Trimming pared 0 bases from V and 2 bases from J, leaving 11 bases between. This CDR3 has 16 residues. CDR1 is MDHEN and CDR2 is SYDVKM in the germline V gene. Using reference TRBV28 and TRBJ1-5 for the parts outside the CDR3, the full variable domain is DVKVTQSSRYLVKRTGEKVFLECVQDMDHENMFWYRQDPGLGLRLIYFSYDVKMKEKGDIPEGYSVSREKKERFSLILESASTNQTSMYLCASSLWAGGGNQPQHFGDGTRLSIL.

Note on this clone: Other DNA sequences in the sample encode the same CDR3. V gene TRBV19 combines with J gene TRBJ1-2; D call uncertain. Trimming left V 3 bases short and J 2 bases short, with 10 bases between. CDR1 is LNHDA, CDR2 SQIVND, per germline (reference sequence). The length of the CDR3 is 14 residues. The DNA for the CDR3 is TGTGCCAGTAGTATCAACGGAGACAACTATGGCTACACCTTC. It encodes CASSINGDNYGYTF.

This clone was seen a few times. The chain is built from TRBV7-2 and TRBJ2-2; 12 nucleotides agree with TRBD2. V trimming: 1 base; J trimming: 1 base; junction bases outside the gene matches: 4. Germline CDR1 reads SGHTA; CDR2 reads FQGNSA. CDR3 length equals 18 residues. Here the CDR3 DNA reads TGTGCCAGCAGCTTAGACGCTAGCGGGAGGGGGAACACCGGGGAGCTGTTTTTT. This codes for CASSLDASGRGNTGELFF.

CDR3 loop: CASTDGGLVTDEQYF. The CDR3 nucleotides read TGCGCCAGCACCGATGGGGGACTAGTGACGGACGAGCAGTACTTC. The rearrangement uses TRBV5-1 and TRBJ2-7; 8 positions match TRBD2. Germline CDR1 reads SGHRS; CDR2 reads YFSETQ. This CDR3 has 15 amino acids. The V gene end was trimmed by 6 bases and the J gene end by 5 bases; junction bases not matched to a gene: 13.